The rows below give T cell receptor beta chains drawn from one sample of a study of tumor and adjacent non-tumor tissue in lung cancer. Using its own MiXCR run on the multiplex PCR reads, TCRdb lists one record per CDR3 protein. Among about 80,000 distinct CDR3 sequences listed, 72% were seen once. Sequenced sample: lung tumor tissue. All receptors come from a woman between 40 and 50 years old with non-small cell lung cancer. The CDR3 runs from the conserved cysteine through the conserved F or W. D genes are given only for firm matches. The size entry is marked missing in some rows and otherwise reads once, few, many or a size class.

TRBJ1-3 - - TRBV29-1 TGCAGCGCTGAAGTTGGGCGGGGTAAACGAAACACCATATATTTT CSAEVGRGKRNTIYF
TRBJ2-7 TRBD2 - TRBV20-1 TGCAGTGCTGGAGAAGCACTAGCGGGAGCCCATGAGCAGTACTTC CSAGEALAGAHEQYF
TRBJ2-1 - - TRBV6-5 TGTGCCAGCAGTCAAAGGGCGGGACGGAATAATGAGCAGTTATTC CASSQRAGRNNEQLF
TRBJ1-5 - - TRBV10-2 TGCACCAGCAGTGATCGCAACAATCAGCCCCAGCATTTT CTSSDRNNQPQHF
TRBJ2-7 - - TRBV11-3 TGTGCCAGCAGCCCCGGACAGAGTTCCTACGAGTATTACTTC CASSPGQSSYEYYF
TRBJ1-1 - - TRBV29-1 TGCAGCGTTGACTGGGACACACAGGGAGCTTTCTTT CSVDWDTQGAFF
TRBJ2-7 - - TRBV11-1 TGCGCCAGCGGTGTACAGGGCGGAGTGTGCAAGCAATACTTC CASGVQGGVCKQYF
TRBJ2-3 - many TRBV12-3/TRBV12-4 TGTGCCAGCAGTCCCCGGGACGGGACTAGCACAGATACGCAGTATTTT CASSPRDGTSTDTQYF
TRBJ2-7 TRBD1 - TRBV29-1 TGCACCGTGATGACAGGGATTCCCTACGAGCAGTACTTC CTVMTGIPYEQYF
TRBJ2-3 TRBD2 - TRBV4-1 TGCACTAGCAGCTCCCCGGGACTACGCGGGCACATCGACACAGATACGCAGTATTTT CTSSSPGLRGHIDTDTQYF
TRBJ2-2 - many TRBV11-2 TGTGCCAGCAGCTTAACTCTCAGGTCGAACACCGGGGAGCTGTTTTTT CASSLTLRSNTGELFF
TRBJ2-3 - - TRBV29-1 TGCAGTGTTGCGAGAAATAGCAATCAGCCCCAGTATTTT CSVARNSNQPQYF
TRBJ1-5 - - TRBV29-1 TGCAGCGTAGTCACTACAGGGTTAGGCGATCAACCCCAGCATTTT CSVVTTGLGDQPQHF
TRBJ1-6 - few TRBV30 TGTGCCTGGGGGAGACAGATTAATTCACCCCTCCACTTT CAWGRQINSPLHF